This T cell receptor (beta chain) was documented in a study of graft-versus-host responses after intestinal transplantation. Study in general: Each recipient received anti-thymocyte globulin induction, then tacrolimus and steroids for approximately three years. Whole-study results and caveats: There were GvH clones found in recipient marrow, and some of them appeared first in ileum or blood. Levels of circulating GvH clones at their peak were associated with early post-transplant HvG declines.

Germline lookup yields CDR1 SGHRS and CDR2 YFSETQ. V dropped 4 bases and J dropped 7 bases, with 17 bases sitting between them. The CDR3 loop spans 14 amino acids. As for this clone: The antigen is undetermined.

Profiling relied on immunoSEQ multiplex PCR, and the TCRdb table lists in-frame clones only, not all of them. The data contain tens of thousands of clones, less than 95% of them singletons. The material was unstimulated CD4+ T cells sorted from spleen or lymph node cells, obtained before transplant. The TCR comes from a human donor who was the organ donor for an intestinal transplant. The chain joins TRBV5-1 to TRBJ1-2; no reliable D call. The CDR3 DNA sequence: TGCGCCAGCAGCCCCATAATGGGGTCCGGTGGCTACACCTTC. This translates into CASSPIMGSGGYTF.